This T cell receptor (beta chain) stems from a study of monozygotic twins with inflammatory bowel disease. Using the 5' RACE reads, TCRdb records one entry per CDR3 protein without DNA. This sample lists around 100,000 distinct CDR3 sequences; its ten largest clones have around 1.9%. This clonotype originated in a human donor with ulcerative colitis or Crohn's disease, or a healthy co-twin of an affected twin (not recorded which). The sample comprised blood.

Here the CDR3 reads CASSSRPEQETQYF. The gene calls are TRBV14 and TRBJ2-5; TCRdb gives TRBD1 as the D gene, but with no DNA this cannot be confirmed. CDR1 and CDR2 (germline): SGHDN, FVKESK. The CDR3 runs to 14 residues.